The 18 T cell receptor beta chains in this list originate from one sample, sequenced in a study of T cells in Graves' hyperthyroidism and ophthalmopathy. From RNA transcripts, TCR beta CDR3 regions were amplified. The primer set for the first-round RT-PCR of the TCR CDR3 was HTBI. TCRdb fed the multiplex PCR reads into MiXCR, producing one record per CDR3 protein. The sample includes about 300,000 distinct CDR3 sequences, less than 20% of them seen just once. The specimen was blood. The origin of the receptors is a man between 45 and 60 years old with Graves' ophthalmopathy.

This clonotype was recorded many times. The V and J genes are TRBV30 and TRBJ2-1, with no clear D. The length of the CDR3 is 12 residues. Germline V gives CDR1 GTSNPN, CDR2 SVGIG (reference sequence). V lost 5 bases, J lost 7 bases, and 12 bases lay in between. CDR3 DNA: TGTGCCTGGCGGTTCCTTAGGAATGAGCAGTTCTTC. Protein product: CAWRFLRNEQFF.

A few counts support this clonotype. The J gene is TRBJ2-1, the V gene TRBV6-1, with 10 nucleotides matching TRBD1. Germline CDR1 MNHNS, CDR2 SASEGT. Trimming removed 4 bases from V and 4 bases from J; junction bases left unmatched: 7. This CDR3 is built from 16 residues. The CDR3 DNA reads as TGTGCCAGCAGTGGGTCCGACAGGGGGCCGTACAATGAGCAGTTCTTC. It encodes CASSGSDRGPYNEQFF.

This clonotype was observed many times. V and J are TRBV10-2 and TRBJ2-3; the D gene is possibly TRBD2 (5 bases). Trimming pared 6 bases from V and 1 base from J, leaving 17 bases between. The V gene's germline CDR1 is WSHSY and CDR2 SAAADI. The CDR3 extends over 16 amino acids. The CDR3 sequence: CASRVGLYEGTDTQYF. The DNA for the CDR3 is TGCGCCAGCAGGGTTGGACTGTACGAGGGCACAGATACGCAGTATTTT.

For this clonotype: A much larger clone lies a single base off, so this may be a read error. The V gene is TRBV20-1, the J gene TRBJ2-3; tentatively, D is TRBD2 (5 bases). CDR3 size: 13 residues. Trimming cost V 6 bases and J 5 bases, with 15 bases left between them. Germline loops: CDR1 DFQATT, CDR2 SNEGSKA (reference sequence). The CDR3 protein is CSAGRGNQDTQYF. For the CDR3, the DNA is TGCAGTGCGGGTAGAGGGAATCAAGATACGCAGTATTTT.

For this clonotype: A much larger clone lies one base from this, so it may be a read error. The CDR3 loop is CASSLRTGSGSLLHF. As DNA, the CDR3 is TGTGCCAGCAGCCTTCGGACAGGGTCGGGTTCACTCCTCCACTTT. V usage is TRBV14 and J usage is TRBJ1-6; 8 positions agree with TRBD1. The CDR3 runs to 15 residues. In germline, CDR1 is SGHDN, CDR2 FVKESK.

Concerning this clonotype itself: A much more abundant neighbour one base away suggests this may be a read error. CDR3: CASTLYRGNCNEQFF. The DNA for the CDR3 is TGTGCCAGCACCCTTTACAGGGGAAACTGCAATGAGCAGTTCTTC. The gene calls are TRBV28 and TRBJ2-1; TRBD1 agrees at 7 bases. CDR3 length: 15 amino acids. Looked up from germline, CDR1 is MDHEN and CDR2 is SYDVKM. Trimming removed 7 bases from V and 6 bases from J; junction bases left unmatched: 12. The full variable domain, its missing parts supplied by reference TRBV28 and TRBJ2-1, is DVKVTQSSRYLVKRTGEKVFLECVQDMDHENMFWYRQDPGLGLRLIYFSYDVKMKEKGDIPEGYSVSREKKERFSLILESASTNQTSMYLCASTLYRGNCNEQFFGPGTRLTVL.

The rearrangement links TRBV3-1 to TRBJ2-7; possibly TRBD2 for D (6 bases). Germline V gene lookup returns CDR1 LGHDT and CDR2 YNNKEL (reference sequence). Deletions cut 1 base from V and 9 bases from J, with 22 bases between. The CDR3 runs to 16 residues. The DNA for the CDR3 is TGTGCCAGCAGCCAAGTAAATGCCGGGAGAGCTTCTCGGCAGTACTTC. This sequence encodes CASSQVNAGRASRQYF.

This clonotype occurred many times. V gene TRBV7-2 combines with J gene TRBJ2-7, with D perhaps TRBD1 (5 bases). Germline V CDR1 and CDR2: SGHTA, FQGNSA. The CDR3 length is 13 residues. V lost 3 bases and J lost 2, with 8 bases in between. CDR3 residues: CASSFDSTYEQYF. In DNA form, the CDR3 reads TGTGCCAGCAGCTTCGACAGTACCTACGAGCAGTACTTC. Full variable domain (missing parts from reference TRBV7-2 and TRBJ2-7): GAGVSQSPSNKVTEKGKDVELRCDPISGHTALYWYRQSLGQGLEFLIYFQGNSAPDKSGLPSDRFSAERTGGSVSTLTIQRTQQEDSAVYLCASSFDSTYEQYFGPGTRLTVT.

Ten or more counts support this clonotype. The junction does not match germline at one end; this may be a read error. The CDR3 sequence is CASSLGGQGNEKLFF. The CDR3 DNA is TGTGCCAGCAGCTTAGGAGGACAGGGTAATGAAAAACTGTTTTTT. This sequence joins TRBV5-1 and TRBJ1-4; 8 bases are shared with TRBD1. The CDR3 covers 15 residues. Germline V gene sequence: CDR1 SGHRS, CDR2 YFSETQ.

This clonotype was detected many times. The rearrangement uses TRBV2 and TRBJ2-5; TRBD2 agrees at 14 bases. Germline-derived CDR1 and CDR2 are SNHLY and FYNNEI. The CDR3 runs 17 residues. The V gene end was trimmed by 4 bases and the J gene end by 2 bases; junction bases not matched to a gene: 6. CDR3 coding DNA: TGTGCCAGCAGTGCGGGACTAGCGGGAGAGATTCAAGAGACCCAGTACTTC. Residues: CASSAGLAGEIQETQYF.

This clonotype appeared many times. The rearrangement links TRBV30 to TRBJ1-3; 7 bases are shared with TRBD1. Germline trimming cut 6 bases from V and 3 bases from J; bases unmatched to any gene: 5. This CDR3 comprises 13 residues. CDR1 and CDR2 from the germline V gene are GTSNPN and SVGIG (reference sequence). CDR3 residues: CACRRDSGNTIYF. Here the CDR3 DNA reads TGTGCCTGCCGGAGGGACAGTGGAAACACCATATATTTT.

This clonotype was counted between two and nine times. The CDR3 spells CSARADGGRRDNEQFF. DNA for the CDR3: TGCAGTGCTAGAGCGGACGGAGGACGTCGCGACAATGAGCAGTTCTTC. The chain carries TRBV20-1 and TRBJ2-1; D possibly corresponds to TRBD2 (5 bases). The CDR3 loop spans 16 amino acids. V was cut by 1 base and J by 5 bases, with 18 bases left in between. Germline V gene data show CDR1 as DFQATT and CDR2 as SNEGSKA (reference sequence).

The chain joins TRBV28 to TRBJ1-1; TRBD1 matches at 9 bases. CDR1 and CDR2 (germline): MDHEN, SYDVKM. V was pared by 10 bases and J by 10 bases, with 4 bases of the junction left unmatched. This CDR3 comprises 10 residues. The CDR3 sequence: CATGQGRAFF. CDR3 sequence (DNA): TGTGCCACTGGACAGGGGAGAGCTTTCTTT.

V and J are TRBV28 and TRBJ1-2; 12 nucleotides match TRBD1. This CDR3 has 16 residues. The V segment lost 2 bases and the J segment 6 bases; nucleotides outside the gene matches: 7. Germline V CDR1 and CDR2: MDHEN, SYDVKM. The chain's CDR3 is CASSLLPGTGGDGYTF. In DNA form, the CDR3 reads TGTGCCAGCAGTTTACTTCCCGGGACAGGGGGCGATGGCTACACCTTC.

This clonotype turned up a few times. The CDR3 sequence: CASSQQGESSEAFF. The DNA of the CDR3 is TGTGCCAGCAGTCAACAGGGCGAGTCGAGTGAAGCTTTCTTT. V and J are TRBV6-1 and TRBJ1-1, with D possibly TRBD1 on 6 matching bases. Trimming left V 5 bases short and J 7 bases short, with 17 bases between. The CDR3 contains 14 residues. CDR1 is MNHNS and CDR2 is SASEGT in the germline V gene.

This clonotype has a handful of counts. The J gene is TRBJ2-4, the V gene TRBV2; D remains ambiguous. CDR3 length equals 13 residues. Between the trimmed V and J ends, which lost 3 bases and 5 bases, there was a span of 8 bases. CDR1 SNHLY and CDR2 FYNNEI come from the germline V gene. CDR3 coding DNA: TGTGCCAGCAGTGATGGCTGGGAAAACATTCAGTACTTC. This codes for CASSDGWENIQYF.

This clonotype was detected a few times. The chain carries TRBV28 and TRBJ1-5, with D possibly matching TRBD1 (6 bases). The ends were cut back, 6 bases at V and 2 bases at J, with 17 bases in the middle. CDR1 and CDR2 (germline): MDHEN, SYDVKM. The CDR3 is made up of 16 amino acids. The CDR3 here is CASRVGGRVRNQPQHF. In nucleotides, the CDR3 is TGTGCCAGCAGAGTGGGGGGGCGGGTGCGCAATCAGCCCCAGCATTTT.

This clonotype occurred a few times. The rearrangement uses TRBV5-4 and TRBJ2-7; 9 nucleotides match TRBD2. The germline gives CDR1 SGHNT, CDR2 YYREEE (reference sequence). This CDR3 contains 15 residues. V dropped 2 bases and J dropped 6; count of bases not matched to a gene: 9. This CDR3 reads CASSFSVAGEVEQYF. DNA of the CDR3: TGTGCCAGCAGCTTTAGTGTAGCGGGAGAGGTCGAGCAGTACTTC.